Shown below are 5 T cell receptor beta chains from a single sample sequenced in a study of circulating tumor DNA in untreated peripheral T-cell lymphoma. Only in-frame clones appear in the TCRdb table, and some are missing; sequencing was by immunoSEQ multiplex PCR. In total, the table holds some 70 clones. Sequencing was performed on cell-free DNA from blood serum. The receptors were gathered from a human donor with peripheral T-cell lymphoma.

The rearrangement uses TRBV7-2 and TRBJ2-7; D is ambiguous. The CDR3 is 16 amino acids. Trimming left V 2 bases short and J 3 bases short, with 17 bases between. Looked up from germline, CDR1 is SGHTA and CDR2 is FQGNSA. Here the CDR3 DNA reads TGTGCCAGCAGCTTAAGGGCGAAAGGGTCCAACTACGAGCAGTACTTC. Translating it yields CASSLRAKGSNYEQYF.

Notes on this clone: The same CDR3 is also encoded by other DNA sequences in this sample. The V call is TRBV9, the J call TRBJ2-2; 15 bases fit TRBD2. This CDR3 is built from 17 residues. The V segment lost 2 bases and the J segment 4 bases; nucleotides outside the gene matches: 3. Germline V gene lookup returns CDR1 SGDLS and CDR2 YYNGEE. The DNA for the CDR3 is TGTGCCAGCAGCGTGGGACTAGCGGGGGGATCCACCGGGGAGCTGTTTTTT. Amino acid sequence: CASSVGLAGGSTGELFF.

The V gene is TRBV2, the J gene TRBJ1-5; 7 positions agree with TRBD1. This CDR3 has 14 residues. CDR1 and CDR2 from the germline V gene are SNHLY and FYNNEI. Trimming at V came to 7 bases and at J to 2 bases, leaving 5 bases not matched to a gene. CDR3 amino acids: CASTEGAGNQPQHF. The CDR3 DNA sequence: TGTGCCAGCACTGAGGGGGCGGGCAATCAGCCCCAGCATTTT.

This clone was observed a single time. This chain uses TRBV13 with TRBJ2-5; 7 bases match TRBD1. Trimming took 6 bases from V and 3 from J; bases not matched to a gene: 7. The CDR3 is 14 amino acids. Looked up from germline, CDR1 is PRHDT and CDR2 is FYEKMQ (reference sequence). For the CDR3, the DNA is TGTGCCAGCAGAACTCAGGGGACAGAAGAGACCCAGTACTTC. It translates to CASRTQGTEETQYF.

The gene calls are TRBV29-1 and TRBJ1-2; D ambiguous. CDR3 length: 14 amino acids. Germline V gene sequence: CDR1 SQVTM, CDR2 ANQGSEA. V dropped 5 bases and J dropped 4 bases, with 17 bases sitting between them. The CDR3 spells CSVRFIRGSYGYTF. The CDR3 nucleotides are TGCAGCGTTCGCTTTATCCGAGGGTCCTATGGCTACACCTTC.